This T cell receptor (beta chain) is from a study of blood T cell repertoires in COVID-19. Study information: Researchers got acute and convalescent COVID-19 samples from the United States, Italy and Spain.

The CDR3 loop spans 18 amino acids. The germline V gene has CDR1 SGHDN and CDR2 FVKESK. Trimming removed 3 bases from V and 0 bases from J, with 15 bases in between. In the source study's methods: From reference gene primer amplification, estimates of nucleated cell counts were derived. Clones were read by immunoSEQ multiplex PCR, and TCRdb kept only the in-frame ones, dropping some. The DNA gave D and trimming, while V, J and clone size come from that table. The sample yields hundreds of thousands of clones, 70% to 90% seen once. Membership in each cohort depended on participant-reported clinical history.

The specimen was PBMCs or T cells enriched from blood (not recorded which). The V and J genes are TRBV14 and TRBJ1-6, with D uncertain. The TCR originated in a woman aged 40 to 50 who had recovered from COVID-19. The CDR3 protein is CASSQSGVEISYNSPLHF. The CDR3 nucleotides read TGTGCCAGCAGCCAGTCGGGAGTAGAAATCTCCTATAATTCACCCCTCCACTTT.